This T cell receptor beta chain was identified in a study of T cells expressing NK-cell markers. The wider study: Serological testing identified most of the eight sequenced donors as HCMV-seropositive and one as seronegative.

Findings of the study overall: These same clonotypes (in a few donors) also led the CD3+CD56-NKG2C+ fraction.

The CDR3 totals 14 residues. Germline CDR1 is MGHRA and CDR2 is YSYEKL. From the 5' RACE reads, TCRdb lists one entry per CDR3 protein and no DNA. The record lists about 150,000 distinct CDR3 sequences, of which the ten most abundant hold 37%. With respect to this clonotype: Its antigen remains unknown.

The origin of this receptor is a woman aged 45-65 years in good health. The sequencing input was blood T cells: a sorted CD56 or NKG2C T cell subset, CD4+ or CD8+ T cells, or bulk PBMC T cells (not recorded which). The chain carries TRBV4-1 and TRBJ2-1; TCRdb selects TRBD2, and the lack of DNA leaves this call unchecked. CDR3: CASSQRREGNEQFF.